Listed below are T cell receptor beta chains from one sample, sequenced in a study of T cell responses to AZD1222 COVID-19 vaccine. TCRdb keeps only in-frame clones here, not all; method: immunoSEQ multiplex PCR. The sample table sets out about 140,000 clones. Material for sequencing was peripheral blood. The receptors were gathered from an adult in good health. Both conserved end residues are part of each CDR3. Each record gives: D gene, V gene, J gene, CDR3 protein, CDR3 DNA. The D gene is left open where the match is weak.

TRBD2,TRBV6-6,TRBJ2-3,CASSSILAGKDTQYF,TGTGCCAGCAGCAGTATCCTAGCGGGCAAAGATACGCAGTATTTT
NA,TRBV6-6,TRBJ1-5,CASSYDGLSNQPQHF,TGTGCCAGCAGTTACGACGGGTTGAGCAATCAGCCCCAGCATTTT
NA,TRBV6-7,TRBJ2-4,CASFPTAKNIQYF,TGTGCCAGCTTTCCTACAGCCAAAAACATTCAGTACTTC
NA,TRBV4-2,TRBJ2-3,CASSQGESTDTQYF,TGTGCCAGCAGCCAAGGGGAGAGCACAGATACGCAGTATTTT
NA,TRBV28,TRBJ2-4,CASSLGRWAKNIQYF,TGTGCCAGCAGTTTAGGCCGGTGGGCCAAAAACATTCAGTACTTC
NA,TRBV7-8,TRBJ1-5,CASSFGVWRGTQPQHF,TGTGCCAGCAGCTTTGGGGTCTGGAGAGGGACTCAGCCCCAGCATTTT
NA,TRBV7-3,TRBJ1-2,CAGSLDGSPNYGYTF,TGTGCCGGCAGCTTAGACGGCAGTCCTAACTATGGCTACACCTTC
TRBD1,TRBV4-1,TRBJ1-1,CASSPFLRGLPNTEAFF,TGCGCCAGCAGCCCATTCCTCAGGGGGCTCCCGAACACTGAAGCTTTCTTT
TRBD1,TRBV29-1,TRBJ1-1,CSSWTGEGTEAFF,TGCAGCTCTTGGACAGGCGAGGGCACTGAAGCTTTCTTT
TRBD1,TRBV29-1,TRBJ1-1,CSVETDRGNTEAFF,TGCAGCGTTGAAACCGACAGGGGGAACACTGAAGCTTTCTTT
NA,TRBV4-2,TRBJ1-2,CASSQVGLRSEGGYTF,TGTGCCAGCAGCCAAGTAGGTTTGAGGAGTGAGGGCGGCTACACCTTC
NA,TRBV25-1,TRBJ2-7,CASSETGSVYEQYF,TGTGCCAGCAGTGAAACAGGGTCGGTCTACGAGCAGTACTTC
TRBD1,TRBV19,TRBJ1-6,CASNLRDSYNSPLHF,TGTGCCAGTAATCTCCGGGACAGCTATAATTCACCCCTCCACTTT
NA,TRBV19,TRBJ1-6,CASSIDHVPRGNSPLHF,TGTGCCAGTAGTATAGATCACGTTCCCAGAGGAAATTCACCCCTCCACTTT
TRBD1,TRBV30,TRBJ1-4,CAWTTGTGTNEKLFF,TGTGCCTGGACAACCGGGACAGGGACTAATGAAAAACTGTTTTTT
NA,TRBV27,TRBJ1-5,CASSLIGFNQPQHF,TGTGCCAGCAGTTTAATTGGATTCAATCAGCCCCAGCATTTT
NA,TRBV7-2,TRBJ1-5,CASSRQSNQPQHF,TGTGCCAGCAGCCGACAGTCCAATCAGCCCCAGCATTTT
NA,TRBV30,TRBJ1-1,CAWSAGASTEAFF,TGTGCCTGGAGTGCTGGGGCGAGTACTGAAGCTTTCTTT
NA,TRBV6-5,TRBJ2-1,CASRIPGEFF,TGTGCCAGCAGGATCCCGGGGGAGTTCTTC
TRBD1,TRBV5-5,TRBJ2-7,CASSWGQGAVSYEQYF,TGTGCCAGCAGCTGGGGACAGGGGGCGGTGTCCTACGAGCAGTACTTC
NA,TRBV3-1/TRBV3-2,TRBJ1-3,CASSRLPGAGNTIYF,TGTGCCAGCAGCCGCTTACCAGGGGCTGGAAACACCATATATTTT
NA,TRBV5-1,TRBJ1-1,CASSKPGAYEAFF,TGCGCCAGCAGCAAACCGGGGGCTTATGAAGCTTTCTTT
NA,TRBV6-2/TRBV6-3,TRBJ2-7,CASSYLSRQGTPISEQYF,TGTGCCAGCAGTTACCTCTCACGCCAAGGGACCCCAATCTCCGAGCAGTACTTC
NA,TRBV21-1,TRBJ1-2,CASSKGSNYGYTF,TGTGCCAGCAGCAAAGGCAGTAACTATGGCTACACCTTC
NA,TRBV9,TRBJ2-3,CASSVYGVGTDTQYF,TGTGCCAGCAGCGTATACGGGGTAGGGACAGATACGCAGTATTTT
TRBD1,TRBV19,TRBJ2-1,CASKGQGQDEQFF,TGTGCCAGTAAGGGACAGGGACAGGATGAGCAGTTCTTC
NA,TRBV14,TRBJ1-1,CASSQVGSWTEAFF,TGTGCCAGCAGCCAAGTGGGTAGTTGGACTGAAGCTTTCTTT
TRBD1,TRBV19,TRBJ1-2,CASSMTTGNGYTF,TGTGCCAGTAGTATGACGACAGGGAATGGCTACACCTTC
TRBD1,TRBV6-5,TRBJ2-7,CASSYETGSHYEQYF,TGTGCCAGCAGTTACGAGACAGGGTCCCACTACGAGCAGTACTTC
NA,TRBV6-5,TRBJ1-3,CASRDRSGNTIYF,TGTGCCAGCAGGGACAGATCAGGAAACACCATATATTTT
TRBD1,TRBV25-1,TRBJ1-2,CASSNNRGPNYGYTF,TGTGCCAGCAGTAACAACAGGGGGCCTAACTATGGCTACACCTTC
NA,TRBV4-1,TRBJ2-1,CASSQEGAVPYNEQFF,TGCGCCAGCAGCCAAGAGGGGGCGGTACCCTACAATGAGCAGTTCTTC
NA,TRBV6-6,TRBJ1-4,CASSYDGSRNEKLFF,TGTGCCAGCAGTTACGACGGCTCCAGGAATGAAAAACTGTTTTTT
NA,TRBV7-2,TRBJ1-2,CASSLALGTRVGGYTF,TGTGCCAGCAGCTTAGCCCTCGGGACCCGCGTGGGAGGCTACACCTTC
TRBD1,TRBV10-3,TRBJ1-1,CAISELGQGNTEAFF,TGTGCCATCAGTGAGTTGGGACAGGGGAACACTGAAGCTTTCTTT
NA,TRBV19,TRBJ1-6,CASTVDSTYNSPLHF,TGTGCCAGTACCGTTGATTCTACCTATAATTCACCCCTCCACTTT
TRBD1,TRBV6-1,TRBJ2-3,CASSERDSPSDTQYF,TGTGCCAGCAGTGAACGGGACAGTCCCTCAGATACGCAGTATTTT
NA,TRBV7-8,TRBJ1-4,CASSLGGGWALGEKLFF,TGTGCCAGCAGCTTAGGGGGCGGGTGGGCCCTCGGTGAAAAACTGTTTTTT
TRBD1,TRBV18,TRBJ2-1,CASSPDRGPIPDNEQFF,TGTGCCAGCTCACCGGACAGGGGGCCGATTCCTGACAATGAGCAGTTCTTC
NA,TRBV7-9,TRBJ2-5,CASSLLGGEDQETQYF,TGTGCCAGCAGCTTGTTGGGCGGGGAGGACCAAGAGACCCAGTACTTC
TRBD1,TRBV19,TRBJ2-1,CASRDRGGEQFF,TGTGCCAGCCGGGACAGGGGGGGAGAGCAGTTCTTC
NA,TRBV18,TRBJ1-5,CASSTGTQPQHF,TGTGCCAGCTCTACAGGGACTCAGCCCCAGCATTTT
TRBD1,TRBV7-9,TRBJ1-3,CASSSRRQGSGNTIYF,TGTGCCAGCAGCTCCCGTCGACAGGGCTCTGGAAACACCATATATTTT
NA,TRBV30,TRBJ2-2,CAWETGNTGELFF,TGTGCCTGGGAAACAGGGAACACCGGGGAGCTGTTTTTT
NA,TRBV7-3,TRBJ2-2,CASSPGPTGGTGELFF,TGTGCCAGCAGCCCGGGCCCGACAGGTGGCACCGGGGAGCTGTTTTTT
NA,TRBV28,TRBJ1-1,CASSFYRKNTEAFF,TGTGCCAGCAGTTTTTACAGAAAGAACACTGAAGCTTTCTTT
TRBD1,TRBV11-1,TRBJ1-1,CASSYGQGGTEAFF,TGTGCCAGCAGCTATGGACAGGGCGGCACTGAAGCTTTCTTT
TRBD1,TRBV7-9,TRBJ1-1,CASSYRTGENTEAFF,TGTGCCAGCAGCTACCGGACAGGGGAAAACACTGAAGCTTTCTTT
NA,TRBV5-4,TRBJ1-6,CASSLAPGDDSPLHF,TGTGCCAGCAGCCTGGCCCCGGGAGACGATTCACCCCTCCACTTT
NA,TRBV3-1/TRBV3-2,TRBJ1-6,CASSPGIHKSSYNSPLHF,TGTGCCAGCAGCCCCGGGATCCACAAGAGCTCCTATAATTCACCCCTCCACTTT
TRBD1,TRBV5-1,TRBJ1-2,CASSPGGQGYYGYTF,TGCGCCAGCAGCCCCGGGGGACAGGGGTACTATGGCTACACCTTC
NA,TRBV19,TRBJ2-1,CASSIEGGGYNEQFF,TGTGCCAGTAGTATAGAAGGGGGGGGTTACAATGAGCAGTTCTTC
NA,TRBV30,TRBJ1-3,CAWAPSRTIYF,TGTGCCTGGGCCCCTTCTCGGACCATATATTTT
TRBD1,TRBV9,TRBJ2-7,CASSVGQGATYEQYF,TGTGCCAGCAGCGTCGGACAGGGGGCGACCTACGAGCAGTACTTC